This T cell receptor beta chain appears in the sequencing data of a study of cytotoxic CD8 clonotypes in ibrutinib-treated CLL. Whole-study results and caveats: Public clonotypes (which were uncommon) either contracted or remained stable on treatment.

V lost 5 bases to trimming and J lost 6 bases, with 10 bases between them. The CDR3 spans 12 residues. CDR1 is MNHEY and CDR2 is SVGAGI in the germline V gene. Assay: immunoSEQ multiplex PCR; the TCRdb copy retains only in-frame clones and omits some. The sample has roughly 250,000 clones, under 75% seen once. In this sample, this clone turned up a few times. Its antigen is currently unknown. This rearrangement joins TRBV6-5 to TRBJ1-2, with D maybe TRBD1 (6 bases). The starting material was PBMCs, obtained after 24 months of ibrutinib treatment. This sequence originates from a human donor with chronic lymphocytic leukemia. CDR3 DNA sequence: TGTGCCAGCAGTGAGACAGGAGATGGCTACACCTTC. This encodes CASSETGDGYTF.